This T cell receptor beta chain was found in a study of blood T cell repertoires in COVID-19 (dated by TCRdb to the early 2020s). As for the study more broadly: Samples from collaborators originated in the United States, Italy and Spain and spanned both the acute and convalescent phases of COVID-19. Samples came from the ongoing ImmuneRACE study (first 160 participants) plus 1,254 subjects from 6 global collaborators. The prospective study material was composed of cDNA or gDNA derived from T cells, B-cell-depleted T cells, or PBMCs. Nearly every sample came with metadata listing a de-identified subject ID, COVID-19 status, age in years and sex. The dataset comprised deeply sampled blood TCRbeta repertoires from subjects exposed to, actively infected with, or recovered from COVID-19. Where available, HLA class I and class II types were taken from metadata supplied by the sample provider and were not determined by assay-based typing. The repertoires were released in a freely available public database intended as a resource for research on the immune response to SARS-CoV-2. The full study reports these points: The amount of clinical and demographic metadata varied by source and participant and was provided uncurated.

Each collaborating institution followed its own protocols to collect whole blood in K2EDTA tubes. For TCRbeta analysis, collaborators shipped samples in one of three forms: frozen whole blood, isolated PBMCs, or DNA extracted from either of those sample types. The germline V gene provides CDR1 LGHNA and CDR2 YSLEER. At the junction V is shortened by 0 bases and J by 0 bases, with 9 bases in between. From the cysteine up to the phenylalanine, the CDR3 has a length of 15 residues. Only CDR3 DNA remains: 45 bases, in frame from the first base. The immunoSEQ Assay, a bias-controlled multiplex PCR, was used to amplify TCRbeta CDR3 regions from genomic DNA. The source study handled its data this way. Nucleated cell counts per sample were estimated from amplification of reference gene primers within the assay. To quantify the absolute abundance of each unique TCRbeta CDR3 rearrangement, sequence reads were collapsed and filtered. For each sample, productive Simpson clonality was calculated as the square root of Simpson's diversity index across productive rearrangements. TCRdb provides this immuneACCESS table in a form limited to in-frame rearrangements. Some clones are lacking; in checked studies, under half of them reflect an unresolved V gene, and why the rest are absent is not known. V and J calls and clone size are as listed in that table; D and trimming were resolved from the DNA. For this sample the table gives roughly 200,000 clones, of which about 86% were detected only once. The ten most abundant clones make up around 7.9% of the sample.

With regard to this clone: The antigen this receptor binds is unknown. Base qualities are missing; no much larger clone stands one base away.

Specimen: peripheral blood. Recombination connected TRBV4-3 to TRBJ2-7, with the D gene call left open. This TCR was sampled from a middle-aged man with active or convalescent COVID-19. The CDR3 region has the sequence CASSQEPLSSYEQYF. The DNA sequence is TGCGCCAGCAGCCAAGAGCCCCTTAGCTCCTACGAGCAGTACTTC.